The 12 T cell receptor beta chains below were found in one sample sequenced in a study of blood T cell repertoires in COVID-19. Clones were read by immunoSEQ multiplex PCR, and TCRdb kept only the in-frame ones, dropping some. The sample records more than 90,000 clones, about 89% being singletons. Material: peripheral blood. All receptors come from a woman in her 30s with acute or convalescent COVID-19.

This chain connects TRBV6-5 to TRBJ1-2; TRBD1 agrees at 8 bases. V was pared by 7 bases and J by 2 bases, with 9 bases of the junction left unmatched. The length of the CDR3 is 15 residues. Germline V CDR1 and CDR2: MNHEY, SVGAGI. The CDR3 bases are TGTGCCAGCAAGGGACAGGCCTCCTTCAACTATGGCTACACCTTC. This gives the protein CASKGQASFNYGYTF.

The chain couples TRBV10-3 to TRBJ1-2, with D perhaps matching TRBD1 (6 bases). CDR1 and CDR2 from the germline V gene are ENHRY and SYGVKD. The CDR3 loop spans 15 amino acids. The V end lost 2 bases, the J end lost 0 bases, and 10 bases lay between the germline ends. CDR3 sequence: CAISEQTGSNYGYTF. CDR3 coding DNA: TGTGCCATCAGTGAGCAGACAGGTTCTAACTATGGCTACACCTTC.

The genes are TRBV18 and TRBJ2-7, with unresolved D. Trimming took 0 bases from V and 5 from J, leaving 20 bases between them. There are 17 residues in the CDR3. In germline, CDR1 is KGHSH, CDR2 LQKENI. CDR3 region: CASSPPIGETHYDEQYF. In DNA form, the CDR3 reads TGTGCCAGCTCACCACCGATAGGCGAAACCCACTACGACGAGCAGTACTTC.

The chain couples TRBV9 to TRBJ1-5; the D gene is possibly TRBD1 (5 bases). CDR1 SGDLS and CDR2 YYNGEE come from the germline V gene. Trimming took off 0 bases at V and 5 bases at J, with 12 bases between the two ends. The CDR3 spans 15 residues. CDR3 region: CASSVDGAYDQPQHF. The CDR3 DNA follows: TGTGCCAGCAGCGTAGATGGGGCTTACGATCAGCCCCAGCATTTT.

The chain couples TRBV27 to TRBJ1-4, with 8 bases matching TRBD1. CDR1 and CDR2 from the germline V gene are MNHEY and SMNVEV (reference sequence). J was trimmed by 3 bases and V by 5 bases; bases with no gene match: 5. The CDR3 extends over 15 amino acids. The CDR3 here is CASSLRTGSNEKLFF. The CDR3 nucleotides read TGTGCCAGCAGTCTCCGGACAGGGTCTAATGAAAAACTGTTTTTT.

This sequence joins TRBV28 and TRBJ2-7; tentatively, D is TRBD1 (5 bases). The CDR3 length is 14 residues. The V and J ends lost 5 bases and 0 bases respectively, with 11 bases between them. Germline CDR1 reads MDHEN; CDR2 reads SYDVKM. The CDR3 reads CASSLRVSSYEQYF. Here the CDR3 DNA reads TGTGCCAGCAGTCTCAGGGTAAGCTCCTACGAGCAGTACTTC.

Worth noting for this clone: The sample holds other DNA sequences that translate to the same CDR3. This chain uses TRBV19 with TRBJ2-7, with D perhaps matching TRBD2 (6 bases). CDR1 and CDR2 (germline): LNHDA, SQIVND (reference sequence). The V end lost 3 bases, the J end lost 0 bases, and 12 bases lay between the germline ends. This CDR3 has 15 amino acids. The CDR3 loop reads CASSMGGLSSYEQYF. CDR3 coding DNA: TGTGCCAGTAGTATGGGAGGCCTAAGCTCCTACGAGCAGTACTTC.

Only one count was recorded for this clone. V usage is TRBV9 and J usage is TRBJ1-2, with 8 bases that match TRBD1. CDR1 and CDR2 from the germline V gene are SGDLS and YYNGEE. V shed 2 bases, J shed 8 bases, and the junction held 14 bases outside the gene matches. This CDR3 has 16 amino acids. CDR3 region: CASSVRSGTGSYGYTF. CDR3 coding DNA: TGTGCCAGCAGCGTTCGTTCGGGGACAGGTTCTTACGGCTACACCTTC.

This sequence joins TRBV11-2 and TRBJ2-1; D possibly corresponds to TRBD1 (6 bases). Germline loops: CDR1 SGHAT, CDR2 FQNNGV. The CDR3 consists of 12 residues. With 7 bases removed from V and 13 bases from J, the gap between germline ends came to 17 bases. Here the CDR3 DNA reads TGTGCCAGCAATGACCTTGGGGGCGAACAGTTCTTC. Translated: CASNDLGGEQFF.

The V and J genes are TRBV25-1 and TRBJ1-2; D ambiguous. Germline CDR1 reads MGHDK; CDR2 reads SYGVNS. The V gene lost 1 base and the J gene lost 8 bases, with 17 bases spanning the gap. The CDR3 runs 15 residues. CDR3 sequence (DNA): TGTGCCAGCAGTGAATCTAAAACCTATATGTGGGGCTACACCTTC. Protein product: CASSESKTYMWGYTF.

A single count supports this clone. The chain has TRBV5-6 and TRBJ1-1, with 9 bases lining up with TRBD1. Germline CDR1 reads SGHDT; CDR2 reads YYEEEE. The CDR3 spans 16 residues. V lost 3 bases to trimming and J lost 2 bases; unmatched junction nucleotides: 8. The CDR3 DNA reads as TGTGCCAGCAGCTGGACCGGGACAGGGTTTAACACTGAAGCTTTCTTT. It specifies CASSWTGTGFNTEAFF.

V and J are TRBV5-4 and TRBJ1-5; 7 nucleotides align to TRBD1. From germline, CDR1 is SGHNT and CDR2 YYREEE (reference sequence). This CDR3 is 16 amino acids long. The J segment lost 1 base and the V segment lost 4 bases, leaving 8 bases of the junction unmatched. CDR3 residues: CASSPQGDRSNQPQHF. The CDR3 DNA follows: TGTGCCAGCAGCCCTCAGGGGGACCGGAGCAATCAGCCCCAGCATTTT.